The next 6 T cell receptor beta chains were all read from a single sample in a study of regulatory T cells in long-lasting Graves disease. Time point indicated: newly diagnosed GD, antithyroid drugs for less than 3 months. The TCR library used RNA extracted from PBMCs. CDR3 regions were amplified by Arm-PCR using iRepertoire HTBI primers to build TCR beta libraries. Using its own MiXCR run on the multiplex PCR reads, TCRdb lists one record per CDR3 protein. The table includes approximately 300,000 distinct CDR3 sequences, 15% to 20% detected once. The sample was peripheral blood mononuclear cells (PBMCs), taken at new diagnosis, from a patient treated with antithyroid drugs. The source of these receptors is a female donor with Graves disease.

This clonotype was seen repeatedly, ten times or more. This chain connects TRBV20-1 to TRBJ1-5, with unresolved D. Trimming removed 0 bases at V and 0 bases at J, with 15 bases between. The CDR3 is made up of 17 amino acids. The germline V gene has CDR1 DFQATT and CDR2 SNEGSKA (reference sequence). The CDR3 sequence is CSARDPSSTHSNQPQHF. The CDR3, as DNA: TGCAGTGCTAGAGATCCGAGCAGCACGCATAGCAATCAGCCCCAGCATTTT.

Many counts were recorded for this clonotype. This chain connects TRBV11-3 to TRBJ2-1, with D perhaps being TRBD1 or TRBD2 (5 bases each). CDR3 length: 13 residues. Germline assignment: CDR1 SGHNT and CDR2 YENEEA. V shed 1 base and J shed 15 bases, with 16 bases lying between them. The CDR3 DNA reads as TGTGCCAGCAGCTTAGGAGGGCGGACGGGGCGGTTCTTC. As protein: CASSLGGRTGRFF. Looking up the rest from reference TRBV11-3 and TRBJ2-1 gives the full variable domain: EAGVVQSPRYKIIEKKQPVAFWCNPISGHNTLYWYLQNLGQGPELLIRYENEEAVDDSQLPKDRFSAERLKGVDSTLKIQPAELGDSAVYLCASSLGGRTGRFFGPGTRLTVL.

As to this clonotype: Its ends do not fully match the called genes, so a read error is possible. The chain joins TRBV9 to TRBJ2-1; 15 bases align to TRBD2. Germline loops: CDR1 SGDLS, CDR2 YYNGEE. The CDR3 length is 15 residues. The CDR3 protein is CASSPGLAGGNEQLF. CDR3 DNA: TGTGCCAGCAGCCCGGGACTAGCGGGAGGCAATGAGCAGCTCTTC.

This clonotype came up many times. The gene calls are TRBV11-2 and TRBJ1-1; D remains unclear. The germline V gene has CDR1 SGHAT and CDR2 FQNNGV. Trimming shortened V by 0 bases and J by 8 bases, and 10 bases separated the two germline ends. This CDR3 region has 13 residues. For the CDR3, the DNA is TGTGCCAGCAGCTTAGAACCCGGCCGGGAAGCTTTCTTT. Translating it yields CASSLEPGREAFF.

This clonotype has ten or more counts. The rearrangement links TRBV5-1 to TRBJ1-4, with a possible D match to TRBD1 (5 bases). Germline CDR1 SGHRS, CDR2 YFSETQ. This CDR3 has 15 residues. Trimming shortened V by 3 bases and J by 2 bases, and 11 bases separated the two germline ends. CDR3 region: CASSYSRGTNEKLFF. CDR3 sequence (DNA): TGCGCCAGCAGCTACTCCCGGGGGACTAATGAAAAACTGTTTTTT.

This sequence joins TRBV20-1 and TRBJ2-5; 12 bases align to TRBD2. CDR3 length: 17 residues. J lost 4 bases, V lost 3 bases, and 12 bases had no gene match. Per germline, CDR1 DFQATT and CDR2 SNEGSKA (reference sequence). CDR3 sequence reads: CSASKVAPGLAGETQYF. The CDR3 DNA follows: TGCAGTGCTAGCAAGGTAGCACCGGGACTAGCGGGAGAGACCCAGTACTTC.